This T cell receptor beta chain emerged from a study of PD-1 blockade in classical Hodgkin lymphoma. General study results and limits: Exclusion covered patients beginning nivolumab under 1 year post-ASCT.

CDR3 size: 15 residues. The germline V and J ends were trimmed by 0 bases and 4 bases, with 15 bases remaining between them. CDR1 and CDR2 (germline): GTSNPN, SVGIG (reference sequence). Profiled with immunoSEQ multiplex PCR; TCRdb holds only in-frame clones, not every one. Among about 46,000 clones listed, over 60% were seen once. A single count supports this clone. Its antigen is unidentified. In every patient, relapse followed autologous stem cell transplantation, while exposure to brentuximab vedotin differed. This specimen was peripheral blood mononuclear cells (PBMCs), taken before the second cycle of nivolumab. This chain joins TRBV30 and TRBJ2-5, with D maybe TRBD2 (6 bases). This TCR was recovered from a human donor with classical Hodgkin lymphoma. The CDR3 reads CAWSVKVAALETQYF. Written as DNA, the CDR3 is TGTGCCTGGAGTGTAAAGGTAGCGGCTTTAGAGACCCAGTACTTC.